These 5 T cell receptor beta chains were sequenced from one sample in a study of blood T cell repertoires in COVID-19 (TCRdb year 2020). The library relied on the immunoSEQ multiplex PCR assay. TCRdb mirrors the immuneACCESS table, restricted to in-frame sequences. Some clones are absent from its copies; in checked studies, under half trace to an unresolved V gene, and the reason for the others is unknown. The table for this sample lists approximately 250,000 clones; about 82% of them were counted only once. The ten largest clones take up approximately 6.3% of the sample. The sequenced sample was peripheral blood. The receptors shown here come from a woman aged 60-75 years with active or convalescent COVID-19.

This rearrangement joins TRBV3-1 (or the pseudogene TRBV3-2) to TRBJ2-7; D is ambiguous. With 3 bases removed from V and 4 bases from J, the gap between germline ends came to 7 bases. The CDR3 has 12 residues. CDR1 and CDR2 (germline): LGHDT, YNNKEL (reference sequence). The CDR3 sequence: CASSQKRYEQYF. DNA of the CDR3: TGTGCCAGCAGCCAGAAGAGATACGAGCAGTACTTC.

The chain employs TRBV5-1 and TRBJ2-7, with 10 bases lining up with TRBD2. The J segment lost 0 bases and the V segment lost 5 bases, leaving 2 bases of the junction unmatched. The CDR3 contains 14 residues. Germline assignment: CDR1 SGHRS and CDR2 YFSETQ. CDR3 bases: TGCGCCAGCAGACTAGCGGGAAACTCCTACGAGCAGTACTTC. It translates to CASRLAGNSYEQYF.

V and J are TRBV9 and TRBJ2-4; a possible D gene is TRBD1 (5 bases). V lost 2 bases to trimming and J lost 6 bases, with 12 bases between them. Per the germline V gene, CDR1 is SGDLS and CDR2 is YYNGEE. This CDR3 has 14 amino acids. In nucleotides, the CDR3 is TGTGCCAGCAGCGTCCAGGGTGGGGCAAACATTCAGTACTTC. Its protein product is CASSVQGGANIQYF.

The V gene is TRBV18, the J gene TRBJ1-4, with 7 bases fitting TRBD1. CDR3 size: 13 residues. Germline loops: CDR1 KGHSH, CDR2 LQKENI. V dropped 4 bases and J dropped 6; count of bases not matched to a gene: 2. The CDR3 spells CASSRGQDEKLFF. In nucleotides, the CDR3 is TGTGCCAGCTCACGCGGACAGGATGAAAAACTGTTTTTT.

The genes are TRBV4-1 and TRBJ2-5, with 8 bases fitting TRBD1. The CDR3 runs 15 residues. The V and J ends lost 5 bases and 3 bases, in that order; junction bases with no gene match: 8. CDR1 and CDR2 (germline): MGHRA, YSYEKL. DNA for the CDR3: TGCGCCAGCAGCGACCGGGACAGGTTTGAAGAGACCCAGTACTTC. It codes for CASSDRDRFEETQYF.